The clone carrying this TCR beta chain has only one observation. This record comes from a study of cytomegalovirus exposure and HLA in healthy donors. CDR1 SEHNR and CDR2 FQNEAQ come from the germline V gene (reference sequence). This CDR3 spans 15 amino acids. V shed 3 bases and J 7 bases; nucleotides not matched to a gene: 7. Primers for the PCR totalled 60 Vbeta and 13 Jbeta. Repertoires were generated with immunoSEQ multiplex PCR, while TCRdb's copy carries only in-frame clones and drops some. Of about 170,000 clones detected, around 85% appear once; the ten largest clones hold 1%. The chain links TRBV7-9 to TRBJ2-1; TRBD1 matches at 9 bases. This receptor was identified in a boy younger than 10 in good health and CMV-seronegative. Source material: PBMCs. DNA of the CDR3: TGTGCCAGCAGCTTCTTACAGGGGGCGAGGAATGAGCAGTTCTTC. The encoded protein is CASSFLQGARNEQFF.